A single sample is the source of the 16 T cell receptor beta chains below, sequenced in a study of CD8+CD57+ T cells in acquired aplastic anemia. The TCR beta profiling, which covered VDJ combination and CDR3 sequence, was carried out using genomic DNA as the template. TCRdb re-derived calls from the reads in MiXCR, one entry per CDR3 protein. The sample lists about 150,000 distinct CDR3 sequences; roughly 49% were seen once. Selection for sequencing was limited to patients who had shown CD8+CD57+ cell expansion by flow cytometry. Sequencing input: sorted CD4+, CD8+, or CD8+CD57+ T cells (not recorded which) from PBMCs. The origin of the receptors is a human donor with aplastic anemia.

This chain connects TRBV2 to TRBJ2-3; no reliable D call. The V and J ends lost 9 bases and 14 bases respectively, with 15 bases between them. CDR1 SNHLY and CDR2 FYNNEI come from the germline V gene. The CDR3 length is 10 residues. The CDR3 reads CASFTDTRYF. As DNA, the CDR3 is TGTGCCAGTTTTACAGATACACGGTATTTT. Full variable domain (remainder filled in from reference TRBV2 and TRBJ2-3): EPEVTQTPSHQVTQMGQEVILRCVPISNHLYFYWYRQILGQKVEFLVSFYNNEISEKSEIFDDQFSVERPDGSNFTLKIRSTKLEDSAMYFCASFTDTRYFGPGTRLTVL.

Regarding this clonotype: A much bigger clone sits one base away, suggesting this may be a read error. The chain carries TRBV4-1 and TRBJ1-5, with D maybe TRBD1 (5 bases). The CDR3 consists of 15 residues. Germline assignment: CDR1 MGHRA and CDR2 YSYEKL. The CDR3 is CASSQQGDSNQSQHF. The CDR3 region has the DNA TGCGCCAGCAGCCAACAGGGTGATAGCAATCAGTCCCAGCATTTT.

V is TRBV19 and J is TRBJ2-7; D uncertain. This CDR3 contains 12 residues. Germline CDR1 and CDR2: LNHDA and SQIVND (reference sequence). Between the trimmed V and J ends, which lost 6 bases and 5 bases, there was a span of 11 bases. CDR3 amino acids: CASSVGRNEQYF. The CDR3 nucleotides are TGTGCCAGTAGCGTAGGACGGAACGAGCAGTACTTC.

This clonotype has ten or more counts. The chain carries TRBV29-1 and TRBJ2-2, with TRBD1 identical over 9 bases. Germline loops: CDR1 SQVTM, CDR2 ANQGSEA. V dropped 3 bases and J dropped 6; count of bases not matched to a gene: 5. This CDR3 region has 14 residues. DNA of the CDR3: TGCAGCGTTGAGGGACAGGGTACCGCCGGGGAGCTGTTTTTT. Translated, it gives CSVEGQGTAGELFF.

The chain carries TRBV29-1 and TRBJ1-1; D gene unclear. Trimming pared 8 bases from V and 2 bases from J, leaving 21 bases between. CDR1 SQVTM and CDR2 ANQGSEA come from the germline V gene. The CDR3 runs to 15 residues. This CDR3 is CSLSRALARNTEAFF. The CDR3 DNA is TGCAGCCTTAGCCGGGCCCTAGCCCGAAACACTGAAGCTTTCTTT.

This clonotype was picked up a small number of times. The chain uses TRBV19 and TRBJ2-3; D is perhaps TRBD1 or TRBD2 (5 bases each). Germline assignment: CDR1 LNHDA and CDR2 SQIVND (reference sequence). CDR3 length: 16 residues. The V end was cut by 7 bases, the J end by 0 bases, with 17 bases between. The DNA for the CDR3 is TGTGCCAGTACCGATGGGGGATCATCTAGCACAGATACGCAGTATTTT. Encoded protein: CASTDGGSSSTDTQYF.

The chain recombines TRBV10-3 with TRBJ2-3; no clear D gene. Trimming took 3 bases from V and 5 from J, leaving 3 bases between them. The CDR3 length is 11 residues. Per the germline V gene, CDR1 is ENHRY and CDR2 is SYGVKD. CDR3 coding DNA: TGTGCCATCAGTGATCGAGATACGCAGTATTTT. This translates into CAISDRDTQYF.

The J gene is TRBJ2-1, the V gene TRBV6-4, with D possibly being TRBD1 (5 bases). The CDR3 has 15 amino acids. From germline, CDR1 is MRHNA and CDR2 SNTAGT. The V gene lost 2 bases and the J gene lost 4 bases, with 12 bases spanning the gap. CDR3 in amino acids: CASSDGQGLYNEQFF. CDR3 DNA sequence: TGTGCCAGCAGTGACGGGCAGGGCCTATACAATGAGCAGTTCTTC.

This sequence joins TRBV2 and TRBJ1-2, with 8 bases fitting TRBD1. The length of the CDR3 is 14 residues. The V and J ends lost 5 bases and 6 bases, in that order; junction bases with no gene match: 8. In germline, CDR1 is SNHLY, CDR2 FYNNEI. The CDR3 DNA sequence: TGTGCCAGCAGTCTGCAGACAGGGGTTGATGGCTACACCTTC. Protein sequence: CASSLQTGVDGYTF.

This clonotype was counted at least ten times. The chain couples TRBV2 to TRBJ2-3; no clear D gene. The CDR3 is 14 residues long. CDR1 is SNHLY and CDR2 is FYNNEI in the germline V gene. V was pared by 7 bases and J by 4 bases, with 15 bases between. CDR3 bases: TGTGCCAGCAATACTGGTCCCTCCGCAGATACGCAGTATTTT. Its translation is CASNTGPSADTQYF.

In this sample, this clonotype turned up a few times. Since a much larger clone is just one base distant, this may be a read error. This sequence joins TRBV6-4 and TRBJ1-1; D is undetermined. The CDR3 consists of 15 residues. Germline V gene data show CDR1 as MRHNA and CDR2 as SNTAGT. The CDR3 nucleotides are TGTGCCAGCAGTGACTCGGAACGCCTGGGCACTGAAGCTCTCTTT. Protein sequence: CASSDSERLGTEALF.

This clonotype was recorded at least ten times. The gene calls are TRBV12-5 and TRBJ2-5; D gene unclear. V lost 1 base and J lost 4, with 1 base in between. This CDR3 spans 11 amino acids. Germline V gene data show CDR1 as LGHNT and CDR2 as FRNRAP. CDR3 in DNA: TGTGCTAGTGGTTTGGGAGAGACCCAGTACTTC. This translates into CASGLGETQYF.

This clonotype occurred a few times. This chain joins TRBV20-1 and TRBJ2-7; 7 bases map to TRBD1. The germline gives CDR1 DFQATT, CDR2 SNEGSKA (reference sequence). After removal of 4 bases from V and 2 bases from J, the junction contained 8 bases not matched to a gene. The CDR3 runs 14 residues. Here the CDR3 reads CSATTGALPYEQYF. CDR3 bases: TGCAGTGCTACCACAGGGGCCCTACCCTACGAGCAGTACTTC.

This clonotype occurred many times. This chain connects TRBV5-5 to TRBJ2-1, with 8 bases that match TRBD2. Germline V lookup: CDR1 SGHKS, CDR2 YYEKEE (reference sequence). V was clipped by 7 bases and J by 10 bases; unmatched bases: 13. The CDR3 has 14 residues. The CDR3 protein is CASRERGPTWEQFF. The CDR3 DNA follows: TGTGCCAGCCGAGAGCGGGGGCCCACTTGGGAGCAGTTCTTC.

This clonotype was detected ten times or more. The rearrangement joins TRBV11-2 to TRBJ2-3; either TRBD1 or TRBD2 may fit D (6 bases each). CDR1 and CDR2 from the germline V gene are SGHAT and FQNNGV. The CDR3 consists of 18 residues. V was cut by 0 bases and J by 6 bases, with 22 bases left in between. In nucleotides, the CDR3 is TGTGCCAGCAGCTTAGACGAGGGGGGTTGGGGTGAGTGGGATACGCAGTATTTT. This sequence encodes CASSLDEGGWGEWDTQYF. The full variable domain, in which reference TRBV11-2 and TRBJ2-3 provide the parts outside the CDR3, is EAGVAQSPRYKIIEKRQSVAFWCNPISGHATLYWYQQILGQGPKLLIQFQNNGVVDDSQLPKDRFSAERLKGVDSTLKIQPAKLEDSAVYLCASSLDEGGWGEWDTQYFGPGTRLTVL.

This clonotype was detected many times. The chain carries TRBV9 and TRBJ2-2; D call uncertain. The V and J ends lost 6 bases and 0 bases respectively, with 3 bases between them. Per the germline V gene, CDR1 is SGDLS and CDR2 is YYNGEE. The CDR3 sequence is 12 residues long. The CDR3 sequence: CASKANTGELFF. CDR3 DNA sequence: TGTGCCAGCAAAGCGAACACCGGGGAGCTGTTTTTT. The full variable domain, completed using reference TRBV9 and TRBJ2-2, is DSGVTQTPKHLITATGQRVTLRCSPRSGDLSVYWYQQSLDQGLQFLIQYYNGEERAKGNILERFSAQQFPDLHSELNLSSLELGDSALYFCASKANTGELFFGEGSRLTVL.